This T cell receptor (beta chain) was sequenced for a study of regulatory T cells in long-lasting Graves disease. V gave up 10 bases and J gave up 1 base, with 13 bases separating them. The CDR3 spans 13 residues. Germline V gene lookup returns CDR1 SNHLY and CDR2 FYNNEI. The study, taken as a whole, reports: Possibly, too few samples lowered accuracy.

Arm-PCR of CDR3 regions and iRepertoire HTBI primers were the basis on which TCR beta libraries were built. TCRdb called the multiplex PCR reads again in MiXCR, with one record for every CDR3 protein. Of about half a million distinct CDR3 sequences in the sample, about 20% were seen once. The time point denotes: persistent/refractory GD, antithyroid drugs over 5 years with positive TRAb. Isolated PBMC RNA provided the starting material for the TCR library. Doctors identified Graves' disease using the American Thyroid Association guidelines. This clonotype has ten or more counts. Its antigen is unidentified.

This clonotype originated in a female donor with Graves disease. Sequenced here: peripheral blood mononuclear cells (PBMCs), sampled when the disease was refractory, from a patient treated with antithyroid drugs. J is TRBJ1-1 and V is TRBV2; D gene ambiguous. CDR3 sequence: CATSSDGNTEAFF. CDR3 DNA sequence: TGTGCCACCTCCTCGGACGGGAACACTGAAGCTTTCTTT.